This is a list of T cell receptor beta chains from one sample in a study of T cell repertoires in cytomegalovirus infection. TCRdb recomputed calls from the reads with MiXCR, one row per CDR3 protein. The data contain 350,000 to 400,000 distinct CDR3 sequences, nearly 35% of them singletons. The antigens these receptors bind are not known. The specimen was cultured PBMCs, collected from culture after CMV antigen stimulation. These receptor sequences come from a human donor in good health (CMV status not recorded). Some clones in this sample may be carry-over from other donors' samples. CDR3s include the opening cysteine and the closing phenylalanine or tryptophan. A D gene is named only where the DNA matches it firmly. Not every row has a clone size; where given, it reads once, few, many or a size class.

D: -; V: TRBV5-4; J: TRBJ2-3; size: -; DNA: TGTGCCAGCAGCTTGGTGGTTAGCGGAGACACAGATACGCAGTATTTT; CDR3: CASSLVVSGDTDTQYF
D: TRBD1; V: TRBV19; J: TRBJ1-1; size: -; DNA: TGTGCCAGTAGTATAGGACAGGGACTGACTGAAGCTTTCTTT; CDR3: CASSIGQGLTEAFF
D: -; V: TRBV7-2; J: TRBJ2-7; size: many; DNA: TGTGCCAGCAGCTTAGTATCCTACGAGCAGTACTTC; CDR3: CASSLVSYEQYF
D: TRBD1; V: TRBV12-3/TRBV12-4; J: TRBJ1-1; size: -; DNA: TGTGCCAGCAGAGGACAGGGGGAATTCACTGAAGCTTTCTTT; CDR3: CASRGQGEFTEAFF
D: -; V: TRBV7-2; J: TRBJ1-1; size: -; DNA: TGTGCCAGCAGCCCGGCGGGAAACACTGAAGCTTTCTTT; CDR3: CASSPAGNTEAFF
D: -; V: TRBV7-6; J: TRBJ1-6; size: few; DNA: TGTGCCAGCAGACGGGGTGCGGGCGCGCATTCACCCCTCCACTTT; CDR3: CASRRGAGAHSPLHF
D: TRBD1; V: TRBV7-8; J: TRBJ1-3; size: -; DNA: TGTGCCAGCAGCTTAACTAGGACAGGGTCTGGAAACACCATATATTTT; CDR3: CASSLTRTGSGNTIYF
D: -; V: TRBV12-5; J: TRBJ1-1; size: few; DNA: TGTGCTAGTGGTTTGGCCCCCTCGGGGGCTTTCTTT; CDR3: CASGLAPSGAFF
D: -; V: TRBV15; J: TRBJ1-1; size: once; DNA: TGTGCCACCAGCAGAGATGGTAGGAACACTGAAGCTTTCTTT; CDR3: CATSRDGRNTEAFF
D: -; V: TRBV28; J: TRBJ2-5; size: -; DNA: TGTGCCAGCAGTTTGACAGGGAGGGGAGAGACCCAGTACTTC; CDR3: CASSLTGRGETQYF
D: -; V: TRBV28; J: TRBJ2-3; size: -; DNA: TGTGCCAGCAGTTTAGGCCTACAGAGGAGCACAGATACGCAGTATTTT; CDR3: CASSLGLQRSTDTQYF
D: TRBD2; V: TRBV19; J: TRBJ2-1; size: -; DNA: TGTGCCAGTAGTATAAATAGACTAGCGGTCGACAATGAGCAGTTCTTC; CDR3: CASSINRLAVDNEQFF
D: TRBD2; V: TRBV19; J: TRBJ2-3; size: -; DNA: TGTGCCAGTAGTATTATCGGACTAGCAGATACGCAGTATTTT; CDR3: CASSIIGLADTQYF
D: TRBD1; V: TRBV25-1; J: TRBJ1-6; size: -; DNA: TGTGCCAGCAGTGATACAGGGGAAGTTTCTTCCTATAATTCACCCCTCCACTTT; CDR3: CASSDTGEVSSYNSPLHF
D: -; V: TRBV11-3; J: TRBJ1-1; size: -; DNA: TGTGCCAGCAGCCGAGGATTAGAAGGAGCTTTCTTT; CDR3: CASSRGLEGAFF
D: TRBD1; V: TRBV19; J: TRBJ1-2; size: few; DNA: TGTGCCAGTAGTATAGTGGGGACAGAGAACTATGGCTACACCTTC; CDR3: CASSIVGTENYGYTF
D: -; V: TRBV19; J: TRBJ1-5; size: -; DNA: TGTGCCAGTAGTATAGGCCCGGGGGGCACCCCCCAGCATTTT; CDR3: CASSIGPGGTPQHF
D: TRBD2; V: TRBV4-1; J: TRBJ2-3; size: -; DNA: TGCGCCAGCAGGGTGGCGGGAGCAAGAGATACGCAGTATTTT; CDR3: CASRVAGARDTQYF
D: TRBD1; V: TRBV29-1; J: TRBJ1-2; size: -; DNA: TGCAGCGGTCAGGGGGCGGATGGCTACACCTTC; CDR3: CSGQGADGYTF
D: TRBD2; V: TRBV7-2; J: TRBJ2-7; size: many; DNA: TGTGCCAGCAGCTTAGGGTATAGCGGGATCGGCGAGCAGTACTTC; CDR3: CASSLGYSGIGEQYF
D: TRBD1; V: TRBV5-5; J: TRBJ1-3; size: -; DNA: TGTGCCAGCAGCATTCGGACAGGGGGCTCTGGAAACACCATATATTTT; CDR3: CASSIRTGGSGNTIYF
D: -; V: TRBV7-2; J: TRBJ2-4; size: -; DNA: TGTGCCAGCAGTTCCGGGCCAACCGGGACCTCCAAAAACATTCAGTACTTC; CDR3: CASSSGPTGTSKNIQYF
D: TRBD2; V: TRBV7-2; J: TRBJ2-2; size: -; DNA: TGTGCCAAACACCTCCGGGAGGTAAACACCGGGGAGCTGTTTTTT; CDR3: CAKHLREVNTGELFF
D: -; V: TRBV10-3; J: TRBJ1-2; size: few; DNA: TGTGCCATCAGTGAGTCGTACGGGACCGGCTACACCTTC; CDR3: CAISESYGTGYTF
D: -; V: TRBV4-1; J: TRBJ2-7; size: -; DNA: TGCGCCAGCAGCCAAGCGGGCTACGAGCAGTACTTC; CDR3: CASSQAGYEQYF
D: -; V: TRBV5-6; J: TRBJ2-2; size: -; DNA: TGTGCCAGCAGCTTGGGACGCCAGGGGAACACCGGGGAGCTGTTTTTT; CDR3: CASSLGRQGNTGELFF
D: TRBD1; V: TRBV5-5; J: TRBJ2-5; size: -; DNA: TGTGCCAGCAGCTTTTCTCTAGACAGGGCGAGGTTAAAGACCCAGTACTTC; CDR3: CASSFSLDRARLKTQYF